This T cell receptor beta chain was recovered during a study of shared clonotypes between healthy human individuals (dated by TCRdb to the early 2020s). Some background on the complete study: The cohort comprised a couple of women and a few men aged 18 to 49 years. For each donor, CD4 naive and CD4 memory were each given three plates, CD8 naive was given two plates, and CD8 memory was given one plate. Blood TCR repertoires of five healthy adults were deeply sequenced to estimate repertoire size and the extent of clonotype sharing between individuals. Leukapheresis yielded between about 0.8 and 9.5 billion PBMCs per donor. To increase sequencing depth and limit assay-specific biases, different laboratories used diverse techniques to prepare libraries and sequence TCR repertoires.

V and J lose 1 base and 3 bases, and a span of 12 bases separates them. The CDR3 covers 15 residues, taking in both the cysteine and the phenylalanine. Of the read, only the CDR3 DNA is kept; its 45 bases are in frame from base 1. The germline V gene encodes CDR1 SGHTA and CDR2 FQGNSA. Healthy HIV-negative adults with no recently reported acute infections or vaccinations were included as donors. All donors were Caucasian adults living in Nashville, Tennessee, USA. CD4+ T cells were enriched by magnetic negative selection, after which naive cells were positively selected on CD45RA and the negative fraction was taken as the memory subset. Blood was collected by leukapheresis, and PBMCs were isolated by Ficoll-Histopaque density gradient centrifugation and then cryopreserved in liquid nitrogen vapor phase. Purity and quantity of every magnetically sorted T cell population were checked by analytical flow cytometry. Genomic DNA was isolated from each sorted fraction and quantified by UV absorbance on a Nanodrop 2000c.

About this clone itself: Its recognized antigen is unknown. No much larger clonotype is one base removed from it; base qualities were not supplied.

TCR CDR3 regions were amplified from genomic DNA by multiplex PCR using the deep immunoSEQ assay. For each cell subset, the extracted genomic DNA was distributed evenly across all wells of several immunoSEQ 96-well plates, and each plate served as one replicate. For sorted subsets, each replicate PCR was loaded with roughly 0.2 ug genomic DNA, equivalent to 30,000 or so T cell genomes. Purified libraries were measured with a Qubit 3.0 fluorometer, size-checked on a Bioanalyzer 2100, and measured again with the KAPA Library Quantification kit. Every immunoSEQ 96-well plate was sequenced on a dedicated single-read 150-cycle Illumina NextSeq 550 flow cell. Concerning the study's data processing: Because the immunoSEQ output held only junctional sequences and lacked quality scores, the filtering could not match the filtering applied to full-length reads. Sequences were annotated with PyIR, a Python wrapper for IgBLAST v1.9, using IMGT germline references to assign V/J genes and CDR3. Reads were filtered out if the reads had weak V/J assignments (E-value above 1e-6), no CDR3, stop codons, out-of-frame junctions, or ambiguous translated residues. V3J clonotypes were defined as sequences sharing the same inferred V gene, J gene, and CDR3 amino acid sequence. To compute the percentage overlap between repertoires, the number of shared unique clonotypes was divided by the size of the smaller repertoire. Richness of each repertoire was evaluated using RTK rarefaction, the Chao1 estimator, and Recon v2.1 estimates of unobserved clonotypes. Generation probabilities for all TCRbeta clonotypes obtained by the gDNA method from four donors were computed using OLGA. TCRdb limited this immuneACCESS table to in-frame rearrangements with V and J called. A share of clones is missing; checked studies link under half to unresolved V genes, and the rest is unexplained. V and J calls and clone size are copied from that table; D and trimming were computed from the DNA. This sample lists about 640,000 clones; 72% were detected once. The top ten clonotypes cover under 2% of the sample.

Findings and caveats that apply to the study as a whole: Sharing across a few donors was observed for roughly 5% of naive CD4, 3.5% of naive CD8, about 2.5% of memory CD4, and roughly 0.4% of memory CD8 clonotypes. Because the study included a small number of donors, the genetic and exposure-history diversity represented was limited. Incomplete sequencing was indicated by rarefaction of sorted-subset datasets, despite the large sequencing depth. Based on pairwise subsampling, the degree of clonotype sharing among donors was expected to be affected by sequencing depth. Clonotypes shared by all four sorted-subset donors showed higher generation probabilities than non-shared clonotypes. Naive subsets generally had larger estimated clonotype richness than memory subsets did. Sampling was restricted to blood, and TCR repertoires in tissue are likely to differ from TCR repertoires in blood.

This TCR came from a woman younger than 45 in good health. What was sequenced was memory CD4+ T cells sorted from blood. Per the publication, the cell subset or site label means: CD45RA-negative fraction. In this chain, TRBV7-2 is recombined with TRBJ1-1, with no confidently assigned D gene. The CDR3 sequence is CASSLVSMVDTEAFF. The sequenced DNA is TGTGCCAGCAGCTTAGTCTCCATGGTGGACACTGAAGCTTTCTTT.